This paragraph covers one T cell receptor beta chain sequence. Antigen specificity is unknown. Trimming took 7 bases from V and 6 from J, leaving 19 bases between them. The germline CDR1 and CDR2 sequences are MNHEY and SVGEGT. This CDR3 spans 15 amino acids. The data were obtained in a study of T cells in Graves' hyperthyroidism and ophthalmopathy. Study background: Peripheral blood was obtained at initial diagnosis, preceding any treatment. Broader study findings: Ophthalmopathy, which appeared later, was predicted by the model a median 6.5 months before onset.

TCR beta CDR3 regions were amplified from RNA transcripts. HTBI primers were the set used in a first-round RT-PCR of the TCR CDR3. Using its own MiXCR run on the multiplex PCR reads, TCRdb lists one record per CDR3 protein. The sample includes over 250,000 distinct CDR3 sequences, roughly 20% of them seen just once. The chain combines TRBV6-2 or TRBV6-3 with TRBJ1-5; D is perhaps TRBD1 (6 bases). This clonotype was obtained from a man aged 30-40 years with Graves' ophthalmopathy. The sequencing input was blood. The DNA of the CDR3 is TGTGCCAGCACCCCTAGTGGGGGCGCGGGTCAGCCCCAGCATTTT. Translation: CASTPSGGAGQPQHF.